This T cell receptor (beta chain) was sequenced for a study of cytomegalovirus exposure and HLA in healthy donors. Looking at the study overall: Findings of an earlier analysis included 117 million unique TCR beta sequences from 200 million or so T cells. Study-wide results and limits: Some segments of the V type, notably TRBV6-2 and TRBV6-3, were excluded as indistinguishable. Analyses of presence and absence presupposed an approximately uniform sequencing depth across donors.

It was with 60 Vbeta and 13 Jbeta primers that the PCR ran. Only in-frame clones appear in the TCRdb table, and some are missing; sequencing was by immunoSEQ multiplex PCR. The record lists tens of thousands of clones, of which the ten most abundant hold under 4%. With regard to this clone: Its antigen is as yet unknown.

This CDR3 comprises 15 residues. V was clipped by 5 bases and J by 7 bases; unmatched bases: 12. CDR1 and CDR2 (germline): LNHDA, SQIVND (reference sequence). Sequencing was done on a sample of PBMCs. This clonotype was sampled from a female donor in good health and CMV-seropositive. This chain joins TRBV19 and TRBJ2-7, with 9 nucleotides matching TRBD1. For the CDR3, the DNA is TGTGCCAGTAGTCCCCAACAGGGGGCGGCTTGGGAGCAGTACTTC. This gives the protein CASSPQQGAAWEQYF.